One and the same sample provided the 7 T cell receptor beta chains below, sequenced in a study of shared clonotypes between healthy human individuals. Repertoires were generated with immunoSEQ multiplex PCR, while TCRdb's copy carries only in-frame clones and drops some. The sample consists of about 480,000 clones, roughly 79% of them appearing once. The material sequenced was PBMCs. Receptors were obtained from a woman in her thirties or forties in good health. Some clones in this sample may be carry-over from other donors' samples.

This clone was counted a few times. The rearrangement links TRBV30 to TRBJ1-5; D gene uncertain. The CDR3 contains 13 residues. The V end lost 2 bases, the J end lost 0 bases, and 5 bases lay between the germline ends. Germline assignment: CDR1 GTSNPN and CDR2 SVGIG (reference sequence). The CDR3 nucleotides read TGTGCCTGGAGTATCGCTAGCAATCAGCCCCAGCATTTT. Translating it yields CAWSIASNQPQHF.

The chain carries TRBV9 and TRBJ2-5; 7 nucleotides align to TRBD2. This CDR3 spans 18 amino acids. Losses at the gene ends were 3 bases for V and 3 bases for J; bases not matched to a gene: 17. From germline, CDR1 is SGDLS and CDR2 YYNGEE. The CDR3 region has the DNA TGTGCCAGCAGCGCCGACGGCGGTGCGGCAGGGAGGGAAGAGACCCAGTACTTC. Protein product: CASSADGGAAGREETQYF.

The CDR3 nucleotides are TGCGCCAGCAGCCAAGTCCGGGGCACTGAAGCTTTCTTT. Translated: CASSQVRGTEAFF. The chain couples TRBV4-3 to TRBJ1-1; the D is unclear. The ends were cut back, 1 base at V and 4 bases at J, with 7 bases in the middle. Germline V CDR1 and CDR2: LGHNA, YSLEER. The CDR3 runs to 13 residues.

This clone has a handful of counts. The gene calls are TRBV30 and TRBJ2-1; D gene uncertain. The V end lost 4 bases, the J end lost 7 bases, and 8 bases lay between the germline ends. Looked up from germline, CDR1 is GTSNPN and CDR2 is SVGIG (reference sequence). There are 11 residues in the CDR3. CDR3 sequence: CAWTSGNEQFF. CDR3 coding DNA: TGTGCCTGGACCTCTGGGAATGAGCAGTTCTTC. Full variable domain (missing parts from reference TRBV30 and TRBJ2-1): SQTIHQWPATLVQPVGSPLSLECTVEGTSNPNLYWYRQAAGRGLQLLFYSVGIGQISSEVPQNLSASRPQDRQFILSSKKLLLSDSGFYLCAWTSGNEQFFGPGTRLTVL.

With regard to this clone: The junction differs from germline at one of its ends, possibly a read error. For the CDR3, the DNA is TGTGCTAGCAGCTTAGGCACGAACACTGAAGCTTTCTTT. It encodes CASSLGTNTEAFF. The genes are TRBV7-7 and TRBJ1-1; D gene ambiguous. This CDR3 contains 13 residues. Germline CDR1 and CDR2: SSHAT and FNYEAQ (reference sequence).

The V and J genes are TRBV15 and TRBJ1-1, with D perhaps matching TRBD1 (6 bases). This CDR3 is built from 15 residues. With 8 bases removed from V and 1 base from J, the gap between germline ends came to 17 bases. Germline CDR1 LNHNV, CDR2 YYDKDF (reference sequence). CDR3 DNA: TGTGCCACCCGAGGGGCTCACAGGGAGAACACTGAAGCTTTCTTT. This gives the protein CATRGAHRENTEAFF.

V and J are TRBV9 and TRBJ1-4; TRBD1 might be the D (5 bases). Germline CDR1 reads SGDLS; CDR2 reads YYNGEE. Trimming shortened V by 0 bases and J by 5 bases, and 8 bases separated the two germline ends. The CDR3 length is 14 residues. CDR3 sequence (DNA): TGTGCCAGCAGCGTAGGACAGCTAAATGAAAAACTGTTTTTT. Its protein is CASSVGQLNEKLFF. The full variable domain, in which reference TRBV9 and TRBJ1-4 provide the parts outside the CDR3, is DSGVTQTPKHLITATGQRVTLRCSPRSGDLSVYWYQQSLDQGLQFLIQYYNGEERAKGNILERFSAQQFPDLHSELNLSSLELGDSALYFCASSVGQLNEKLFFGSGTQLSVL.